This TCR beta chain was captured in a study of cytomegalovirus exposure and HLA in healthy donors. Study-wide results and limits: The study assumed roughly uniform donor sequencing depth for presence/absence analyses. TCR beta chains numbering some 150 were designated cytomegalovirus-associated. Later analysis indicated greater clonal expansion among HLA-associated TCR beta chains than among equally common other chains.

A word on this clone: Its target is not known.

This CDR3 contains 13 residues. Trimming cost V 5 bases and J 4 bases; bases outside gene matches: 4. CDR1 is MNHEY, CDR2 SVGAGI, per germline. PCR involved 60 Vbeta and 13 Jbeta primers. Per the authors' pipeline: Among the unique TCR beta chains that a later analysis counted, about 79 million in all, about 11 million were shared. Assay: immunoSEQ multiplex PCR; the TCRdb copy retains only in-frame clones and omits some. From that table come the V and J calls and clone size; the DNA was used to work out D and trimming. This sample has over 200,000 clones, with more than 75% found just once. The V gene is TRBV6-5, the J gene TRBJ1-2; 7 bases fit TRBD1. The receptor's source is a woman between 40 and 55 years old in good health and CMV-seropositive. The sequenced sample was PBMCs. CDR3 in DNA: TGTGCCAGCAGTCGCGACAGGGTCTATGGCTACACCTTC. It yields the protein CASSRDRVYGYTF.